The present T cell receptor (beta chain) was sequenced within a study of tumor-infiltrating lymphocytes in oesophageal squamous cell carcinoma (dated by TCRdb to about 2016). The library was built by means of PCR. TCRdb records Illumina HiSeq 2000 as the sequencer. TCRdb reworked the public reads: Q25 trimming with fastp, MiXCR clone assembly, productive beta chains retained. Rows with one shared CDR3 protein collapse into an entry with the most common genes and DNA. This sample has about 20,000 distinct CDR3 sequences in its table, and roughly two fifths of those were observed once. Roughly 21% of the sample comes from the top ten. This clonotype was detected a few times. Which antigen it targets is not known. No base-level quality is on record; no much larger clone is a single base apart. The CDR3 numbers 16 residues from cysteine through phenylalanine. Of all the DNA, just the CDR3 is kept, 48 bases in frame from base 1.

The chain is encoded by TRBV12-3 or TRBV12-4 joined to TRBJ2-5; 10 nucleotides in the junction match TRBD1. TRBJ2-7 explains the end of the DNA better; the J call may be wrong. Material for sequencing was esophageal tumor tissue. The TCR sequence derives from a male donor with esophageal squamous cell carcinoma. The sequenced DNA: TGTGCCAGCAGTGACCTATGGACAGGGGGAAACTACGAGCAGTACTTC. Translated, this is CASSDLWTGGNYEQYF.